This TCR beta chain appears in the sequencing data of a study of blood T cell repertoires in COVID-19. Profiling relied on immunoSEQ multiplex PCR, and the TCRdb table lists in-frame clones only, not all of them. The table includes 180,000 or so clones, approximately 88% detected once. The trim removed 0 bases at V and 10 bases at J, leaving 11 bases unmatched. CDR1 is SGHRS, CDR2 YFSETQ, per germline. CDR3 size: 16 residues. The clonotype originates from a woman aged 55-75 years who had recovered from COVID-19. Sequencing was done on a sample of PBMCs or T cells enriched from blood (not recorded which). This chain joins TRBV5-1 and TRBJ2-1; 9 nucleotides line up with TRBD2. CDR3 DNA: TGCGCCAGCAGCTTGGCCAGCGGGAGGTCCCTCGGAGAGCAGTTCTTC. Translating it yields CASSLASGRSLGEQFF. The entire variable domain, with the rest obtained from reference TRBV5-1 and TRBJ2-1, is as follows: KAGVTQTPRYLIKTRGQQVTLSCSPISGHRSVSWYQQTPGQGLQFLFEYFSETQRNKGNFPGRFSGRQFSNSRSEMNVSTLELGDSALYLCASSLASGRSLGEQFFGPGTRLTVL.